A single sample is the source of the 12 T cell receptor beta chains below, sequenced in a study of human T cells and chemical hapten exposure. TCRdb called the RACE reads again in MiXCR, with one record for every CDR3 protein. The table includes tens of thousands of distinct CDR3 sequences, 13% to 15% detected once. The time point was: pre-sensitization, week 0. Treatment indicated: therapeutic diphenylcyclopropenone sensitization with weekly scalp DPC. Sequenced material: whole blood, taken in connection with sensitization to the hapten diphenylcyclopropenone (DPC). The receptors were sampled from a woman aged 45-60 years with alopecia areata. Some clones in this sample may be carry-over from other donors' samples.

This clonotype has at least ten counts. This chain connects TRBV29-1 to TRBJ1-1; D is ambiguous. CDR3 length equals 15 residues. V lost 0 bases, J lost 7 bases, and 18 bases lay in between. Germline loops: CDR1 SQVTM, CDR2 ANQGSEA. CDR3 in amino acids: CSVEDFRPGTIEAFF. In DNA, the CDR3 is TGCAGCGTTGAAGATTTCCGCCCCGGTACGATTGAAGCTTTCTTT.

The chain employs TRBV20-1 and TRBJ1-1; D is uncertain. CDR1 DFQATT and CDR2 SNEGSKA come from the germline V gene (reference sequence). Between the trimmed V and J ends, which lost 6 bases and 1 base, there was a span of 15 bases. This CDR3 has 14 residues. The CDR3 is CSAGNQRGNTEAFF. The CDR3 nucleotides are TGCAGTGCAGGAAACCAGCGAGGGAACACTGAAGCTTTCTTT.

Ten or more counts support this clonotype. The chain employs TRBV2 and TRBJ1-2; D call uncertain. The CDR3 totals 14 residues. CDR1 and CDR2 (germline): SNHLY, FYNNEI. V lost 2 bases and J lost 2, with 9 bases in between. The chain's CDR3 is CASSEFAGNYGYTF. The CDR3 DNA reads TGTGCCAGCAGTGAATTTGCAGGAAACTATGGCTACACCTTC.

The chain employs TRBV4-1 and TRBJ1-6; D gene ambiguous. Germline CDR1 is MGHRA and CDR2 is YSYEKL. V was trimmed by 3 bases and J by 0 bases, leaving 6 bases between them. The CDR3 has 15 residues. CDR3 protein: CASSQLSSYNSPLHF. In DNA form, the CDR3 reads TGCGCCAGCAGCCAGCTTAGCTCCTATAATTCACCCCTCCACTTT.

This clonotype was seen a few times. V and J are TRBV5-1 and TRBJ1-5; a possible D gene is TRBD1 (5 bases). This CDR3 has 15 amino acids. Between the trimmed V and J ends, which lost 1 base and 6 bases, there was a span of 14 bases. Germline-derived CDR1 and CDR2 are SGHRS and YFSETQ. The CDR3 protein is CASSLLGDLSQPQHF. CDR3 DNA sequence: TGCGCCAGCAGCTTGCTGGGGGACCTAAGTCAGCCCCAGCATTTT.

The chain's CDR3 is CASSTDRDETQYF. CDR3 bases: TGTGCCAGCAGCACTGACAGGGACGAGACCCAGTACTTC. The genes are TRBV7-7 and TRBJ2-5, with 7 bases aligning to TRBD1. Trimming at V came to 5 bases and at J to 5 bases, leaving 5 bases not matched to a gene. The length of the CDR3 is 13 residues. Germline CDR1 reads SSHAT; CDR2 reads FNYEAQ (reference sequence).

This clonotype was counted at least ten times. This chain links TRBV2 with TRBJ1-2; 9 nucleotides align to TRBD1. Germline V lookup: CDR1 SNHLY, CDR2 FYNNEI. This CDR3 is 13 amino acids long. V dropped 5 bases and J dropped 7; count of bases not matched to a gene: 5. This chain's CDR3 is CASSRTGVSGYTF. CDR3 coding DNA: TGTGCCAGCAGTCGGACAGGGGTGAGTGGCTACACCTTC.

In this sample, this clonotype turned up many times. The rearrangement uses TRBV18 and TRBJ2-7; 11 bases are shared with TRBD2. The CDR3 is 14 amino acids. CDR1 and CDR2 (germline): KGHSH, LQKENI. J lost 7 bases, V lost 6 bases, and 8 bases had no gene match. CDR3 sequence (DNA): TGTGCCAGCTCCTTGACTAGCGGGATGCGAGAGCAGTACTTC. It yields the protein CASSLTSGMREQYF.

Ten or more counts support this clonotype. The chain has TRBV5-4 and TRBJ2-6; no definite D call. Germline CDR1 SGHNT, CDR2 YYREEE (reference sequence). The CDR3 loop spans 16 amino acids. V was pared by 4 bases and J by 0 bases, with 11 bases between. The CDR3 loop reads CASSDVAVSGANVLTF. CDR3 bases: TGTGCCAGCAGCGATGTAGCTGTCTCTGGGGCCAACGTCCTGACTTTC.

This chain links TRBV2 with TRBJ1-2; 7 positions match TRBD1. This CDR3 region has 13 residues. Germline V gives CDR1 SNHLY, CDR2 FYNNEI. V was clipped by 6 bases and J by 7 bases; unmatched bases: 8. The CDR3 protein is CASRNDRDRGYTF. The CDR3 nucleotides read TGTGCCAGCAGGAACGACAGGGATCGTGGCTACACCTTC.

Here the CDR3 DNA reads TGCAGCGGGCGGACTAGCGGGGTTACAGATACGCAGTATTTT. Amino acid sequence: CSGRTSGVTDTQYF. The chain links TRBV29-1 to TRBJ2-3; 12 nucleotides agree with TRBD2. Germline CDR1 reads SQVTM; CDR2 reads ANQGSEA. This CDR3 contains 14 residues. V was pared by 7 bases and J by 3 bases, with 5 bases of the junction left unmatched.

For the CDR3, the DNA is TGTGCCAGCGGCGCCACTAGCCAACCCTACAATGAGCAGTTCTTC. Translating gives CASGATSQPYNEQFF. This chain joins TRBV7-9 and TRBJ2-1; possible D gene TRBD2, 6 bases. The ends were cut back, 8 bases at V and 2 bases at J, with 16 bases in the middle. Germline CDR1 and CDR2: SEHNR and FQNEAQ (reference sequence). The CDR3 loop spans 15 amino acids.